In its sample, the clone carrying this TCR beta chain was seen a few times. This entry belongs to a study of blood T cells in healthy people across ages. The CDR3 covers 13 residues. V lost 2 bases and J 9 bases, leaving 11 bases between the germline ends. Per germline, CDR1 ENHRY and CDR2 SYGVKD. The donors, all healthy, were Caucasians living in Russia, aged about 6 to 95. Each sample had at least 6.5 million PBMCs isolated. Together with a sample-barcoded 5' primer, a J-beta primer mix was included in a second PCR lasting roughly 6 to 12 cycles. Researchers report that each sample yielded at least 2.5 million CDR3-containing paired-end reads. MiXCR, run by TCRdb on the 5' RACE reads, gives a single entry per CDR3 protein. The sample records about 1,500,000 distinct CDR3 sequences, approximately 38% being singletons.

This clonotype was sampled from a woman aged 18-29 years in good health. Sequencing used blood. V gene TRBV10-3 combines with J gene TRBJ2-1; D gene ambiguous. CDR3 region: CAISEEASREQFF. CDR3 DNA: TGTGCCATCAGTGAGGAAGCCAGCCGTGAGCAGTTCTTC.